Shown below are 6 T cell receptor beta chains from a single sample sequenced in a study of T cells in localized non-small cell lung cancer. Assay: immunoSEQ multiplex PCR; the TCRdb copy retains only in-frame clones and omits some. The sample holds tens of thousands of clones, 89% seen once. The sample was peripheral blood, taken before any cancer treatment. The receptors derive from a man aged 40-75 years with stage I squamous cell lung carcinoma.

This clone has more than one count but fewer than ten. V gene TRBV2 combines with J gene TRBJ1-2; tentative D call: TRBD1 (5 bases). V was cut by 11 bases and J by 0 bases, with 10 bases left in between. The CDR3 runs to 12 residues. Germline V gene data show CDR1 as SNHLY and CDR2 as FYNNEI. CDR3 DNA: TGTGCCGAGGGGACTACTAACTATGGCTACACCTTC. This codes for CAEGTTNYGYTF.

The chain combines TRBV28 with TRBJ2-3; D is possibly TRBD2 (5 bases). Between the trimmed V and J ends, which lost 5 bases and 2 bases, there was a span of 23 bases. The germline gives CDR1 MDHEN, CDR2 SYDVKM. This CDR3 spans 18 amino acids. CDR3 sequence (DNA): TGTGCCAGCAGTCGCGGATCTACTAGATCTTCCTTCACAGATACGCAGTATTTT. Residues: CASSRGSTRSSFTDTQYF.

The chain has TRBV5-6 and TRBJ2-7, with TRBD1 matching 11 bases. The CDR3 runs to 15 residues. CDR1 is SGHDT and CDR2 is YYEEEE in the germline V gene. The V and J ends lost 4 bases and 3 bases, in that order; junction bases with no gene match: 6. The CDR3 is CASSPTGQGGYEQYF. The CDR3, as DNA: TGTGCCAGCAGCCCCACGGGACAGGGGGGCTACGAGCAGTACTTC.

This chain links TRBV5-6 with TRBJ2-7; D is possibly TRBD2 (6 bases). The germline gives CDR1 SGHDT, CDR2 YYEEEE. Trimming stripped 5 bases from V and 6 bases from J, with 12 bases between. The CDR3 length is 12 residues. CDR3 DNA sequence: TGTGCCAGCAGATCCGGGACTCTCGAGCAGTACTTC. Amino acid sequence: CASRSGTLEQYF. Variable domain in full (rest from reference TRBV5-6 and TRBJ2-7): DAGVTQSPTHLIKTRGQQVTLRCSPKSGHDTVSWYQQALGQGPQFIFQYYEEEERQRGNFPDRFSGHQFPNYSSELNVNALLLGDSALYLCASRSGTLEQYFGPGTRLTVT.

The chain is built from TRBV7-2 and TRBJ2-7, with D possibly matching TRBD1 (6 bases). The germline V and J ends were trimmed by 2 bases and 4 bases, with 15 bases remaining between them. Germline assignment: CDR1 SGHTA and CDR2 FQGNSA. This CDR3 is built from 15 residues. CDR3 loop: CASSLRRDTTYEQYF. The CDR3 DNA reads as TGTGCCAGCAGCTTAAGACGGGACACCACTTACGAGCAGTACTTC. Complete variable domain (other parts from reference TRBV7-2 and TRBJ2-7): GAGVSQSPSNKVTEKGKDVELRCDPISGHTALYWYRQSLGQGLEFLIYFQGNSAPDKSGLPSDRFSAERTGGSVSTLTIQRTQQEDSAVYLCASSLRRDTTYEQYFGPGTRLTVT.

The chain employs TRBV6-1 and TRBJ2-1, with TRBD2 identical over 7 bases. The length of the CDR3 is 13 residues. V dropped 4 bases and J dropped 4; count of bases not matched to a gene: 1. CDR1 MNHNS and CDR2 SASEGT come from the germline V gene. CDR3 protein: CASSGEGYNEQFF. The CDR3 DNA sequence: TGTGCCAGCAGTGGGGAGGGATACAATGAGCAGTTCTTC.